The T cell receptor (beta chain) under discussion was sequenced for a study of blood T cell repertoires in COVID-19. Overall study context: There were acute and convalescent COVID-19 samples, and they came from the United States, Italy and Spain.

All recovered Cohort 3 donors got two negative PCRs, got clearance, or saw symptom resolution. The germline CDR1 and CDR2 sequences are SGHTA and FQGTGA. J lost 5 bases, V lost 5 bases, and 7 bases had no gene match. This CDR3 region has 15 residues. The data were produced by immunoSEQ multiplex PCR, yet TCRdb's version contains in-frame clones alone and is incomplete. The sample shows about 130,000 clones, around nine tenths of them seen only once. The TCR sequence derives from a woman in her forties or fifties who had recovered from COVID-19. The V and J genes are TRBV7-3 and TRBJ2-1, with 9 bases lining up with TRBD2. Sequenced input: PBMCs or T cells enriched from blood (not recorded which). The DNA of the CDR3 is TGTGCCAGCAGCCCGCGGGGGGGCGGGGACAATGAGCAGTTCTTC. Amino acid sequence: CASSPRGGGDNEQFF.